This T cell receptor (beta chain) stems from a study of Ad26.COV2.S vaccination and SARS-CoV-2 variants. Study summary: Donor got 5x10^10 or 1x10^11 viral particles of Ad26.COV2.S.

TCRdb's table, derived via immunoSEQ multiplex PCR, lists solely in-frame clones and lacks some. This sample has approximately 400,000 clones, with 83% found just once. This CDR3 comprises 17 residues. V was cut by 8 bases and J by 2 bases, with 25 bases left in between. Per the germline V gene, CDR1 is SGHNT and CDR2 is YENEEA. Regarding treatment: some 19 received Ad26.COV2.S at low or high dose, single or two shots; about 5 received placebo; per-sample allocation not given. Day 63 after the first injection of vaccine or placebo was the sampling time. What was given as vaccine was an Ad26 vector encoding Wuhan-strain SARS-CoV-2 spike.

The chain uses TRBV11-3 and TRBJ2-7; a possible D gene is TRBD1 (7 bases). Sequencing used peripheral blood, obtained in a trial of Ad26.COV2.S vaccine versus placebo. This sequence was found in a person aged 18-65 years who received the Ad26.COV2.S COVID-19 vaccine or a placebo. The CDR3 nucleotides are TGTGCCAGCGCTCGGGCAGGGGGGTATATTAGGACCTACGAGCAGTACTTC. Its translation: CASARAGGYIRTYEQYF.